The T cell receptor beta chain under discussion was sequenced for a study of identifying expanded T cells in peripheral blood. The method was immunoSEQ multiplex PCR; TCRdb's version includes in-frame clones alone and lacks a portion of them. The sample has just over 90,000 clones, around nine tenths seen once. General study findings and limits: Differentially abundant clones: approximately 1.3 between replicates, roughly 16 at roughly 15 days, approximately 18 at four. Variance in clone template counts between roughly two-week samples significantly increased with total template count across all healthy donors.

The V gene's germline CDR1 is SGDLS and CDR2 YYNGEE. Trimming took 0 bases from V and 0 from J, leaving 13 bases between them. The CDR3 extends over 17 amino acids. During the collection period, no donor immune events like infections were recorded. Notes on this clone: No antigen is known for it.

The sequenced sample consisted of blood. The chain links TRBV9 to TRBJ2-1; D is ambiguous. This TCR came from a person aged 18-69 years in good health. The chain's CDR3 is CASSVDALRSSYNEQFF. The CDR3 DNA reads as TGTGCCAGCAGCGTAGATGCACTCCGCAGCTCCTACAATGAGCAGTTCTTC.